This T cell receptor beta chain was recorded in a study of T cell responses to AZD1222 COVID-19 vaccine. About the study: Second-dose timings of about 4 or about 12 weeks were pooled. Study observations and caveats: The peak T cell response came first, and repertoires were sampled only after it. Among spike-specific TCRs, nearly half reportedly target unmutated variant regions. White British people made up most donors, females outnumbered males, and clonal diversity was possibly underestimated.

Method: immunoSEQ multiplex PCR; TCRdb's copy keeps in-frame clones and lacks some. The repertoire holds roughly 130,000 clones, with around 94% as singletons. The CDR3 is made up of 11 amino acids. CDR1 is GTSNPN and CDR2 is SVGIG in the germline V gene (reference sequence). Trimming removed 2 bases from V and 8 bases from J, with 6 bases in between. Details on this clone: The antigen is not known.

The sequencing used peripheral blood, collected on day 0 of AZD1222 vaccination. V gene TRBV30 combines with J gene TRBJ1-4; tentative D call: TRBD1 (6 bases). The receptor's source is an adult in good health. In DNA, the CDR3 is TGTGCCTGGAGTACAGGGGAAAAACTGTTTTTT. It yields the protein CAWSTGEKLFF.